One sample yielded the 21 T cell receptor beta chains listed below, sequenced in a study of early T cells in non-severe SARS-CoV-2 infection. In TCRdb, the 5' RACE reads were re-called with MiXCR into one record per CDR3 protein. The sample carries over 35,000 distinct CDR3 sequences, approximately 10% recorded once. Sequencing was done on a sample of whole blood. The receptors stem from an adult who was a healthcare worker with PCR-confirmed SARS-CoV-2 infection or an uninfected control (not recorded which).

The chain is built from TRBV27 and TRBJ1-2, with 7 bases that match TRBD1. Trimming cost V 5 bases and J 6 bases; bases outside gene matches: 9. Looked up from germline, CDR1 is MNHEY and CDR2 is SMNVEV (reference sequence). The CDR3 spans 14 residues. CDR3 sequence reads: CASSISGGPHGYTF. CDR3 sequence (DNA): TGTGCCAGCAGTATTTCAGGGGGTCCCCATGGCTACACCTTC.

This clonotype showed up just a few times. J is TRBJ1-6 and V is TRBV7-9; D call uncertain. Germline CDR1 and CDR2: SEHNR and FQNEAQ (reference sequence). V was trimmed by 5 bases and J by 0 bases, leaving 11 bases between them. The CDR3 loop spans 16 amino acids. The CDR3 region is CASSPDEVSYNSPLHF. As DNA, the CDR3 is TGTGCCAGCAGCCCCGATGAGGTCTCCTATAATTCACCCCTCCACTTT.

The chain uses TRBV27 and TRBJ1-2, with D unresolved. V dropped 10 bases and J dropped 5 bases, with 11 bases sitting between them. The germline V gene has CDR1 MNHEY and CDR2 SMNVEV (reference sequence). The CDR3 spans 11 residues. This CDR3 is CATVGPYGYTF. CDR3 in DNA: TGTGCCACGGTGGGCCCATATGGCTACACCTTC.

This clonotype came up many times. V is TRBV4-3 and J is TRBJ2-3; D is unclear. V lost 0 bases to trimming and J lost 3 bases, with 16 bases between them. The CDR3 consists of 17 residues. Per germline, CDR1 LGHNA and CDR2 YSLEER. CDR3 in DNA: TGCGCCAGCAGCCAAGATCTGTCCGGTACCGGGACAGATACGCAGTATTTT. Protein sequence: CASSQDLSGTGTDTQYF.

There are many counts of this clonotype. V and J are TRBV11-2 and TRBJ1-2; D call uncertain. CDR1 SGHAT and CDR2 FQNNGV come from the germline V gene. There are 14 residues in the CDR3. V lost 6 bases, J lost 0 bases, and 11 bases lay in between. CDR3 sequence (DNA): TGTGCCAGCAGACGGACGGGAGCTAACTATGGCTACACCTTC. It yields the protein CASRRTGANYGYTF. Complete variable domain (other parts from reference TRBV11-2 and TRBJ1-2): EAGVAQSPRYKIIEKRQSVAFWCNPISGHATLYWYQQILGQGPKLLIQFQNNGVVDDSQLPKDRFSAERLKGVDSTLKIQPAKLEDSAVYLCASRRTGANYGYTFGSGTRLTVV.

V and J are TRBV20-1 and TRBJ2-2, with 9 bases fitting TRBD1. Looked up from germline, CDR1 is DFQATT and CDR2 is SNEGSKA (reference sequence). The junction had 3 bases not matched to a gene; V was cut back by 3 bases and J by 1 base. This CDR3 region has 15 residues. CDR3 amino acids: CSARGQGMNTGELFF. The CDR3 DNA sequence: TGCAGTGCTAGGGGACAGGGAATGAACACCGGGGAGCTGTTTTTT.

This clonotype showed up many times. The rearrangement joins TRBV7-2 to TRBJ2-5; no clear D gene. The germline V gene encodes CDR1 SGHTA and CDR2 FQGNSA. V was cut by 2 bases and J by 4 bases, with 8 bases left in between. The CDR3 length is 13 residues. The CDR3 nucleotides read TGTGCCAGCAGCTTAACCGGGCCAGAGACCCAGTACTTC. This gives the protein CASSLTGPETQYF.

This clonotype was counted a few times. The CDR3 protein is CASSLIGVPYEQYF. The CDR3 coding sequence is TGTGCCAGCAGCTTAATAGGAGTCCCCTACGAGCAGTACTTC. This chain uses TRBV7-2 with TRBJ2-7; D gene uncertain. V lost 2 bases and J lost 2, with 10 bases in between. CDR1 SGHTA and CDR2 FQGNSA come from the germline V gene. The CDR3 covers 14 residues.

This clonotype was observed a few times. This CDR3 reads CAISDVSRNNEQFF. DNA for the CDR3: TGTGCCATCAGTGACGTGAGCAGAAACAATGAGCAGTTCTTC. J is TRBJ2-1 and V is TRBV10-3; D is ambiguous. The CDR3 sequence is 14 residues long. CDR1 and CDR2 from the germline V gene are ENHRY and SYGVKD. V dropped 3 bases and J dropped 5 bases, with 11 bases sitting between them.

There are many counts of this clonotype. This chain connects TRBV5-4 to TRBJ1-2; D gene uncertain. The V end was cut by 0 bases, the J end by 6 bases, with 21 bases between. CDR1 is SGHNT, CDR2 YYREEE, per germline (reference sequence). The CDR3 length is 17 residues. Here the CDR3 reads CASSLGGGFSTSNGYTF. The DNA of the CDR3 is TGTGCCAGCAGCTTGGGTGGTGGGTTTTCCACCTCTAATGGCTACACCTTC.

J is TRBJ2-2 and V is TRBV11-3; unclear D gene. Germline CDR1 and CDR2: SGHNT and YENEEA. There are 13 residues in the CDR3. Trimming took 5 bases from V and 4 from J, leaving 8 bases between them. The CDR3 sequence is CASSPMSTGELFF. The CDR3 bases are TGTGCCAGCAGCCCCATGAGCACCGGGGAGCTGTTTTTT.

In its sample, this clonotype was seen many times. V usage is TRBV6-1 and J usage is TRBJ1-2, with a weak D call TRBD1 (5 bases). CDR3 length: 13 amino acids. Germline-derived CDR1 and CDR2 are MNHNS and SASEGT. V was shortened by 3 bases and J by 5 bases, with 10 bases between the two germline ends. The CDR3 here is CASSDMGLYGYTF. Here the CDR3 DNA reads TGTGCCAGCAGTGATATGGGGCTGTATGGCTACACCTTC.

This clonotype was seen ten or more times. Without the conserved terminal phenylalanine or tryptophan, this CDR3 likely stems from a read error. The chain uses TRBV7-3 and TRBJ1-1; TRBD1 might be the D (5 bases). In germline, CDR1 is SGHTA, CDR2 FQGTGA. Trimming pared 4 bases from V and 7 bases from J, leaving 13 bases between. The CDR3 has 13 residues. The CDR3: CASSYARQYEAFL. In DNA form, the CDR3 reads TGTGCCAGCAGCTACGCCAGACAGTATGAAGCTTTCCTT.

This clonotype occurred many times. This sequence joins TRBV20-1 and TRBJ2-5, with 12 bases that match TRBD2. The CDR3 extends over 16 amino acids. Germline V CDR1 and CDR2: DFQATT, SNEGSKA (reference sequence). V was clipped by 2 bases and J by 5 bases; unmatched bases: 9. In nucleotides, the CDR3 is TGCAGTGCTAGAAAACTAGCGGGGGGATGGGAGGAGACCCAGTACTTC. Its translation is CSARKLAGGWEETQYF.

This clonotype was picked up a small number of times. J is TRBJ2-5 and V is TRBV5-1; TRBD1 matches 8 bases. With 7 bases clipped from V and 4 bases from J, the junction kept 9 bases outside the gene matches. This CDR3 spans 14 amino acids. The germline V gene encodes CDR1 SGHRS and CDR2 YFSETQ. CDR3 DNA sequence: TGCGCCAGCGGCCCCGGACAGGGAGGAGAGACCCAGTACTTC. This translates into CASGPGQGGETQYF.

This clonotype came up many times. CDR3 protein: CASSQDLQAAFF. CDR3 DNA: TGTGCCAGCAGCCAAGATTTACAGGCAGCTTTCTTT. The gene calls are TRBV3-1 and TRBJ1-1; TRBD1 is a possible D gene (5 bases). CDR1 and CDR2 from the germline V gene are LGHDT and YNNKEL (reference sequence). The CDR3 is made up of 12 amino acids. Trimming stripped 0 bases from V and 10 bases from J, with 9 bases between. Variable domain in full (rest from reference TRBV3-1 and TRBJ1-1): DTAVSQTPKYLVTQMGNDKSIKCEQNLGHDTMYWYKQDSKKFLKIMFSYNNKELIINETVPNRFSPKSPDKAHLNLHINSLELGDSAVYFCASSQDLQAAFFGQGTRLTVV.

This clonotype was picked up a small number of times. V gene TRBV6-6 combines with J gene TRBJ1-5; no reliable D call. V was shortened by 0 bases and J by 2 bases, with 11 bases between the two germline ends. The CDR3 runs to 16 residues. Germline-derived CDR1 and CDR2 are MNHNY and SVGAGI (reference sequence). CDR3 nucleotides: TGTGCCAGCAGTTACTCTCGGGGATCGGGCAATCAGCCCCAGCATTTT. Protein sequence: CASSYSRGSGNQPQHF.

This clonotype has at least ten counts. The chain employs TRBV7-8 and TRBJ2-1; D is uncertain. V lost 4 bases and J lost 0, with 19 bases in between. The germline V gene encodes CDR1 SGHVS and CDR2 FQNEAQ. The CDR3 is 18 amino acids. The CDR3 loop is CASSSADRALSSYNEQFF. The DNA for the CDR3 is TGTGCCAGCAGCTCAGCCGACCGGGCCCTCAGCTCCTACAATGAGCAGTTCTTC.

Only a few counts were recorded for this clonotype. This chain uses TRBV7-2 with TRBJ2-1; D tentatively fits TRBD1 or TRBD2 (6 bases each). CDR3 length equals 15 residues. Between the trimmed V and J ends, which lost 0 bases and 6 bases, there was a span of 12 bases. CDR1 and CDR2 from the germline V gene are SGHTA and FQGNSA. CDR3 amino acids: CASSLAGGYSNEQFF. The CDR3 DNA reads TGTGCCAGCAGCTTAGCAGGGGGGTATAGCAATGAGCAGTTCTTC.

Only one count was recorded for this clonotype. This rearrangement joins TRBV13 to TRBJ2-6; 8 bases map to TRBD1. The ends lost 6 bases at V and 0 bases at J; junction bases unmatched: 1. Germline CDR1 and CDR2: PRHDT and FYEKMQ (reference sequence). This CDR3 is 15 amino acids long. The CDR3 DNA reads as TGTGCCAGCAGAACAGGGGGCTCTGGGGCCAACGTCCTGACTTTC. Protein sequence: CASRTGGSGANVLTF. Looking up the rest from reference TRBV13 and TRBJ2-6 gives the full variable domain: AAGVIQSPRHLIKEKRETATLKCYPIPRHDTVYWYQQGPGQDPQFLISFYEKMQSDKGSIPDRFSAQQFSDYHSELNMSSLELGDSALYFCASRTGGSGANVLTFGAGSRLTVL.

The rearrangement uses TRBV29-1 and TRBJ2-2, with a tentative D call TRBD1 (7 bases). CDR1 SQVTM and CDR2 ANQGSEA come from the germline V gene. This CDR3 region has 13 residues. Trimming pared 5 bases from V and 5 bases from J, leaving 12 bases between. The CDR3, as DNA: TGCAGCGTTTCAGGGGGAGGAACCGGGGAGCTGTTTTTT. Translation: CSVSGGGTGELFF.